A selection of T cell receptor beta chains follows, all from one sample in a study of cytotoxic CD8 clonotypes in ibrutinib-treated CLL. Only in-frame clones appear in the TCRdb table, and some are missing; sequencing was by immunoSEQ multiplex PCR. The sample consists of around 160,000 clones, roughly 86% of them appearing once. This specimen consisted of PBMCs, obtained after 12 months of ibrutinib treatment. The receptor source for this set is a human donor with chronic lymphocytic leukemia. Each CDR3 is given with its conserved first and last residue. Fields, in order: J gene, clone size, D gene, V gene, CDR3 DNA, CDR3 protein. D genes are given only for firm matches. Part of the rows lack a size; the others show once, few, many or a class for expanded clones.

TRBJ1-5,.,TRBD1,TRBV19,TGTGCCAGTAGTATTGTTGCTGTAGGGGGCGTTCAGCCCCAGCATTTT,CASSIVAVGGVQPQHF
TRBJ1-3,.,.,TRBV28,TGTGCCAGCAGTTTAACCGCCTCTCCTGGAAACACCATATATTTT,CASSLTASPGNTIYF
TRBJ1-3,.,.,TRBV2,TGTGCCAGCATCCCGGGAGGTGGCTTTTGGGGAAACACCATATATTTT,CASIPGGGFWGNTIYF
TRBJ2-7,.,TRBD1,TRBV10-3,TGTGCCGCGCGCCGGGACAGGGACCGTAGGTATCCTTACGAGCAGTACTTC,CAARRDRDRRYPYEQYF
TRBJ1-2,.,TRBD1,TRBV6-6,TGTGCCAGCACCTTGACAGGGGGGGGTTATGGCTACACCTTC,CASTLTGGGYGYTF
TRBJ2-1,.,.,TRBV7-9,TGTGCCAGCAGCTTAGCCCGGGGAGGAAAGGAGCAGTTCTTC,CASSLARGGKEQFF
TRBJ1-2,.,TRBD1,TRBV28,TGTGCCAGCATCACCCCTAAGGGAGGGGGCGGCTATGGCTACACCTTC,CASITPKGGGGYGYTF
TRBJ2-3,.,.,TRBV9,TGTGCCAGCAGCGTAGGAGCAAAAAACACAGATACGCAGTATTTT,CASSVGAKNTDTQYF
TRBJ1-1,.,.,TRBV9,TGTGCCAGCAGCGTCAATTCGAACACTGAAGCTTTCTTT,CASSVNSNTEAFF
TRBJ2-5,.,.,TRBV7-2,TGTGCCAGCAGCTTTATCGTCGAAGAGACCCAGTACTTC,CASSFIVEETQYF
TRBJ2-3,.,.,TRBV10-3,TGTGCCATCGGGACACGGGACAGCACAGATACGCAGTATTTT,CAIGTRDSTDTQYF
TRBJ1-3,few,.,TRBV18,TGTGCCAGCTCACCCCCTGGGGCAAGGGCTGGAAACACCATATATTTT,CASSPPGARAGNTIYF
TRBJ1-5,.,.,TRBV28,TGTGCCAGCAGTTTGGGGGGGGCGGTCTATAGCAATCAGCCCCAGCATTTT,CASSLGGAVYSNQPQHF
TRBJ2-1,.,.,TRBV4-2,TGTGCCAGCAGCCAGGGGGATCAACTTGGGGATTTGTGGTCGGGCAATGAGCAGTTCTTC,CASSQGDQLGDLWSGNEQFF
TRBJ2-5,.,.,TRBV15,TGTGCCACCAGCGCCTGGGAGGAGACCCAGTACTTC,CATSAWEETQYF
TRBJ1-2,few,.,TRBV28,TGTGCCAGCAGTTCCCACCCGGGACAAATCTATGGCTACACCTTC,CASSSHPGQIYGYTF
TRBJ2-3,.,.,TRBV7-3,TGTGCCAGCAGCCAAAGGGAAATCACAGATACGCAGTATTTT,CASSQREITDTQYF
TRBJ1-4,.,TRBD1,TRBV2,TGTGCCAGCAGACTTCCGGGACAGGGTTCAGAAAAACTGTTTTTT,CASRLPGQGSEKLFF
TRBJ1-1,once,.,TRBV6-6,TGTGCCAGCAATTTGAACACTGAAGCTTTCTTT,CASNLNTEAFF
TRBJ2-2,.,.,TRBV10-3,TGTGCCCTCGGGGAGCAGGCGAACACCGGGGAGCTGTTTTTT,CALGEQANTGELFF
TRBJ2-7,.,TRBD1,TRBV25-1,TGTGCCAGCAGCAGGACAGGGGGTGGGTACGAGCAGTACTTC,CASSRTGGGYEQYF
TRBJ1-1,once,.,TRBV9,TGTGCCAGCAGCGTATCCCGCTTGAACACTGAAGCTTTCTTT,CASSVSRLNTEAFF
TRBJ2-1,.,.,TRBV29-1,TGCAGCGCCATCACGGGGACAGAGCAGTTCTTC,CSAITGTEQFF
TRBJ1-5,.,.,TRBV9,TGTGCCAGCAGCGTAGAGGGACTGTTAAATCAGCCCCAGCATTTT,CASSVEGLLNQPQHF
TRBJ2-5,.,TRBD2,TRBV4-3,TGCGCCAGCAGCCGAGTAGCGGGGGGGCTTTTGGAGACCCAGTACTTC,CASSRVAGGLLETQYF
TRBJ2-7,.,.,TRBV6-1,TGTGCCAGCAGTGAGAGGGAATCCTACGAGCAGTACTTC,CASSERESYEQYF
TRBJ1-1,once,.,TRBV20-1,TGCAGTGCTAGAATTGGTGAAGCTTTCTTT,CSARIGEAFF
TRBJ1-1,.,TRBD1,TRBV18,TGTGCCAGCTCACCACAAGAAGGGGGCATCACTGAAGCTTTCTTT,CASSPQEGGITEAFF
TRBJ2-3,.,TRBD1,TRBV19,TGTGCCAGTAAGGCCGGGACAGGCACAGATACGCAGTATTTT,CASKAGTGTDTQYF
TRBJ2-3,.,TRBD2,TRBV10-3,TGTGCCATCGGAAGAGGAGCGGGAGGGCCAGATACGCAGTATTTT,CAIGRGAGGPDTQYF
TRBJ1-2,.,.,TRBV7-9,TGTGCCAGCAGCTCCGGGACCGACTATGGCTACACCTTC,CASSSGTDYGYTF
TRBJ1-3,.,TRBD1,TRBV28,TGTGCCTCCAAGACAGGGGCTACTGGAAACACCATATATTTT,CASKTGATGNTIYF
TRBJ1-1,.,.,TRBV5-6,TGTGCCAGCAGCCCAGGACAGCGGAACACTGAAGCTTTCTTT,CASSPGQRNTEAFF
TRBJ1-1,once,TRBD1,TRBV5-4,TGTGCCAGCAGCATACAGGGGCGCCTATTGGAAGCTTTCTTT,CASSIQGRLLEAFF
TRBJ1-1,.,TRBD1,TRBV25-1,TGTGCCAGCATGGGTCAGGGGGGAATGAACACTGAAGCTTTCTTT,CASMGQGGMNTEAFF
TRBJ2-3,.,.,TRBV15,TGTGCCACCAGCAGAGATCCAGGGGCCCTCACAGATACGCAGTATTTT,CATSRDPGALTDTQYF
TRBJ1-1,.,.,TRBV11-1,TGTGCCAGCAGCCGTAACCAACGGGAGGCTTTCTTT,CASSRNQREAFF
TRBJ1-5,.,TRBD1,TRBV28,TGTGCCAGCAGTCCCCGCCGGACAGGGGTTGGACAGCCCCAGCATTTT,CASSPRRTGVGQPQHF
TRBJ1-1,.,.,TRBV19,TGTGCCAGTAGTATAGGGGGGGTGAACACTGAAGCTTTCTTT,CASSIGGVNTEAFF
TRBJ1-2,few,.,TRBV5-6,TGTGCCAGCAGCTTGCCAGGGTCGAATTATGGCTACACCTTC,CASSLPGSNYGYTF
TRBJ1-1,.,.,TRBV29-1,TGCAGCGTTGAATTACAACTGAACACTGAAGCTTTCTTT,CSVELQLNTEAFF
TRBJ1-1,.,TRBD1,TRBV18,TGTGCCAGCTCACCGGGACAGCAGGGTTGGACTGAAGCTTTCTTT,CASSPGQQGWTEAFF
TRBJ2-2,.,.,TRBV7-2,TGTGCCAGCAACACGGGCCAGGGGGGCACCGGGGAGCTGTTTTTT,CASNTGQGGTGELFF
TRBJ1-3,.,.,TRBV5-4,TGTGCCAGCAGCTTGGAAACAGGGTCCGGAAACACCATATATTTT,CASSLETGSGNTIYF
TRBJ2-7,.,TRBD1,TRBV6-5,TGTGCCAGCAGTTACGAGGGGGCGAGCTCCTACGAGCAGTACTTC,CASSYEGASSYEQYF
TRBJ2-7,.,.,TRBV7-3,TGTGCCAGCAGCCCCACCGGCTACGAGCAGTACTTC,CASSPTGYEQYF
TRBJ1-2,.,TRBD1,TRBV6-6,TGTGCCAGCATTAGATCGACAGGGGGCGCGGGTGGCTACACCTTC,CASIRSTGGAGGYTF
TRBJ2-1,once,TRBD2,TRBV7-2,TGTGCCAGCAGCTTACGGGGGACTAGCGGGTTCAATGAGCAGTTCTTC,CASSLRGTSGFNEQFF
TRBJ2-7,.,.,TRBV29-1,TGCAGCGTAGTGGAAACCGAGGACTACGAGCAGTACTTC,CSVVETEDYEQYF
TRBJ1-6,.,TRBD1,TRBV30,TGTGCCTGGTCTATTGAGACAGGGGGAAATTCACCCCTCCACTTT,CAWSIETGGNSPLHF
TRBJ2-1,.,TRBD2,TRBV11-2,TGTGCCAGCAGCTTAGATAGCGGGAGTAGGGAGCAGTTCTTC,CASSLDSGSREQFF
TRBJ1-1,.,.,TRBV6-1,TGTGCCAGCAGTGAATTTTTGATGAGCACTGAAGCTTTCTTT,CASSEFLMSTEAFF